This T cell receptor (beta chain) was recorded in a study of T-cell reconstitution after alpha-beta-depleted transplantation in children. Germline-derived CDR1 and CDR2 are ENHRY and SYGVKD. V was shortened by 6 bases and J by 13 bases, with 20 bases between the two germline ends. The CDR3 loop spans 13 amino acids. This clonotype was recorded many times. Antigen specificity is unknown. During its preparation, the TCRbeta library received unique molecular identifiers. TCRdb fed the PCR reads into MiXCR, producing one record per CDR3 protein. Here the sample spans about 70,000 distinct CDR3 sequences, roughly 11% being singletons. Overall study results and limits: Several hundred expanded graft clones reportedly gave rise to the alpha-beta T cells present about two months after transplant. From newly produced T cells came most of the T-cell counts and diversity one year after transplant. Several patients had high TCRbeta diversity at day 60; it came from surviving recipient T cells and thymic progenitors.

The source of this sequence is a boy under 18 with acute myeloid leukemia, due to receive a stem cell transplant. The chain joins TRBV10-3 to TRBJ2-3, with D tentatively TRBD1 or TRBD2 (5 bases each). The material sequenced was PBMCs, taken before TCRalphabeta/CD19-depleted stem cell transplant. In DNA, the CDR3 is TGTGCCATCAGCCTCCGGGACCAACAACAGAAGTATTTT. Encoded protein: CAISLRDQQQKYF.